The clone carrying this T cell receptor (beta chain) was seen ten or more times. What it binds is unknown. These data come from a study of CD8 T cells in ankylosing spondylitis. Study outcomes and limitations: Reportedly, significant enrichment of disease-linked clones occurred in matched ankylosing spondylitis synovial fluid. Within ankylosing spondylitis blood, a TCR beta motif made up of several highly homologous variants appeared to be characteristic.

The CDR3 extends over 16 amino acids. The V gene's germline CDR1 is LGHNA and CDR2 YSLEER. Trimming pared 4 bases from V and 2 bases from J, leaving 16 bases between. Quantitative 5'-RACE with molecular barcodes was used to make the TCR beta libraries. TCRdb reprocessed the 5' RACE reads via MiXCR and lists one record per CDR3 protein. Of fewer than 550,000 distinct CDR3 sequences in the sample, less than 6% were seen once. The sample consisted of blood, either unsorted or a sorted T cell fraction (not recorded which). The TCR comes from a male donor with ankylosing spondylitis. This rearrangement joins TRBV4-3 to TRBJ2-3; D not certain. Written as DNA, the CDR3 is TGCGCCAGCAGCCCCAGTCCCCGGACCAACACAGATACGCAGTATTTT. Its translation: CASSPSPRTNTDTQYF.